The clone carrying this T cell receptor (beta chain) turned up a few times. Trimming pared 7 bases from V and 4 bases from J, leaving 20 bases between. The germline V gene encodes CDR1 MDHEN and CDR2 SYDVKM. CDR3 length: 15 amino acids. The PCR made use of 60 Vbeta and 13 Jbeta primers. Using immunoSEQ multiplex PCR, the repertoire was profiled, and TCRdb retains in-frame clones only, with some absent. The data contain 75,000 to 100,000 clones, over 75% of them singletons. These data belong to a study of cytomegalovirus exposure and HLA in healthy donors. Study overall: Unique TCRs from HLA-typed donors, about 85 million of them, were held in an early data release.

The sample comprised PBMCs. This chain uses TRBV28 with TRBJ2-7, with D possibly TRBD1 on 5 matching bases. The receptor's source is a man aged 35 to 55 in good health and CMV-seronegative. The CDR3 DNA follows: TGTGCCAGCACCCCTGCAGGGATAAATTCGTACGAGCAGTACTTC. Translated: CASTPAGINSYEQYF.